The 18 T cell receptor beta chains below were found in one sample sequenced in a study of cytomegalovirus exposure and HLA in healthy donors. Measured with immunoSEQ multiplex PCR; TCRdb has only the in-frame clones, and not every one. Seen here are more than 60,000 clones, 96% observed once, and the top ten hold over 3.5%. The source material was PBMCs. These receptors all stem from a woman aged 18-29 years in good health and CMV-seropositive.

The chain carries TRBV29-1 and TRBJ1-1; the match to TRBD1 covers 7 bases. J lost 8 bases, V lost 3 bases, and 6 bases had no gene match. Germline V gene lookup returns CDR1 SQVTM and CDR2 ANQGSEA. This CDR3 comprises 12 residues. This CDR3 is CSVETGSQEAFF. CDR3 nucleotides: TGCAGCGTTGAGACAGGGAGCCAAGAAGCTTTCTTT.

The chain combines TRBV7-2 with TRBJ2-5; TRBD2 aligns across 11 bases. V lost 5 bases to trimming and J lost 5 bases; unmatched junction nucleotides: 7. This CDR3 spans 15 amino acids. Germline V CDR1 and CDR2: SGHTA, FQGNSA. This CDR3 reads CASSILAGDMETQYF. The CDR3 region has the DNA TGTGCCAGCAGCATACTAGCGGGAGATATGGAGACCCAGTACTTC.

The chain couples TRBV20-1 to TRBJ2-5; D remains unclear. The CDR3 runs 11 residues. V lost 1 base and J 5 bases, leaving 5 bases between the germline ends. The germline gives CDR1 DFQATT, CDR2 SNEGSKA (reference sequence). CDR3 nucleotide sequence: TGCAGTGCTAGAGCGAGGGAGACCCAGTACTTC. Translated: CSARARETQYF.

The chain links TRBV5-6 to TRBJ2-7; perhaps TRBD1 as D (7 bases). With 2 bases removed from V and 6 bases from J, the gap between germline ends came to 12 bases. Germline V gene data show CDR1 as SGHDT and CDR2 as YYEEEE. CDR3 length equals 13 residues. Here the CDR3 DNA reads TGTGCCAGCAGCTTTCTGCAGGGGGGCGAGCAGTACTTC. This translates into CASSFLQGGEQYF.

The gene calls are TRBV4-2 and TRBJ2-1; maybe TRBD2 (6 bases). V was cut by 0 bases and J by 10 bases, with 10 bases left in between. The CDR3 runs 13 residues. Germline CDR1 reads LGHNA; CDR2 reads YNFKEQ. CDR3 nucleotide sequence: TGTGCCAGCAGCCAAGATCGGGGGTTGGAGCAGTTCTTC. It encodes CASSQDRGLEQFF.

V usage is TRBV28 and J usage is TRBJ2-3; 7 bases align to TRBD2. The CDR3 is 14 residues long. Germline CDR1 and CDR2: MDHEN and SYDVKM. The V gene end was trimmed by 5 bases and the J gene end by 2 bases; junction bases not matched to a gene: 4. CDR3: CASSPRGDTDTQYF. CDR3 DNA: TGTGCCAGCAGTCCCCGGGGGGACACAGATACGCAGTATTTT.

The chain couples TRBV2 to TRBJ1-5; D uncertain. V gave up 3 bases and J gave up 4 bases, with 10 bases separating them. CDR3 size: 14 residues. CDR1 is SNHLY, CDR2 FYNNEI, per germline. The CDR3 nucleotides are TGTGCCAGCAGTGATCGGGGAGCAAATCAGCCCCAGCATTTT. Translating it yields CASSDRGANQPQHF.

CDR3 amino acids: CASSSFKGADEQYF. CDR3 in DNA: TGTGCCAGCAGCTCGTTCAAGGGGGCAGACGAGCAGTACTTC. This chain uses TRBV11-2 with TRBJ2-7; 7 bases fit TRBD1. CDR3 length equals 14 residues. Germline trimming cut 4 bases from V and 5 bases from J; bases unmatched to any gene: 8. Germline V gives CDR1 SGHAT, CDR2 FQNNGV.

The chain employs TRBV7-3 and TRBJ2-2; tentative D call: TRBD1 (5 bases). The CDR3 is made up of 17 amino acids. From germline, CDR1 is SGHTA and CDR2 FQGTGA. V was trimmed by 1 base and J by 1 base, leaving 13 bases between them. CDR3 in amino acids: CASSLNPRTLNTGELFF. The CDR3 DNA follows: TGTGCCAGCAGCTTAAATCCCCGGACATTGAACACCGGGGAGCTGTTTTTT.

The chain links TRBV5-1 to TRBJ2-7; TRBD1 matches 10 bases. Germline V lookup: CDR1 SGHRS, CDR2 YFSETQ. The CDR3 spans 16 residues. After removal of 3 bases from V and 5 bases from J, the junction contained 11 bases not matched to a gene. As DNA, the CDR3 is TGCGCCAGCAGCTCCTACCGGGACAGGGGTGGGGACGAGCAGTACTTC. Residues: CASSSYRDRGGDEQYF.

The chain carries TRBV5-5 and TRBJ1-2; maybe TRBD1 (6 bases). Trimming removed 1 base from V and 4 bases from J, with 14 bases in between. Germline-derived CDR1 and CDR2 are SGHKS and YYEKEE (reference sequence). The CDR3 length is 15 residues. The CDR3 sequence is CASSLSQGRSYGYTF. DNA for the CDR3: TGTGCCAGCAGCTTGTCTCAGGGGCGGAGCTATGGCTACACCTTC.

The V and J genes are TRBV5-8 and TRBJ2-2; no reliable D call. V lost 2 bases and J 4 bases, leaving 12 bases between the germline ends. The CDR3 totals 15 residues. Germline V CDR1 and CDR2: SGHTS, YDEGEE. CDR3 region: CASSFDRRPTGELFF. CDR3 coding DNA: TGTGCCAGCAGCTTTGATCGGCGGCCCACCGGGGAGCTGTTTTTT. The full variable domain, completed using reference TRBV5-8 and TRBJ2-2, is EAGVTQSPTHLIKTRGQQATLRCSPISGHTSVYWYQQALGLGLQFLLWYDEGEERNRGNFPPRFSGRQFPNYSSELNVNALELEDSALYLCASSFDRRPTGELFFGEGSRLTVL.

This rearrangement joins TRBV13 to TRBJ1-1; D is undetermined. V lost 5 bases and J 1 base, leaving 11 bases between the germline ends. Germline V gives CDR1 PRHDT, CDR2 FYEKMQ (reference sequence). The CDR3 is 14 residues long. The CDR3 spells CASSPNGGNTEAFF. In DNA, the CDR3 is TGTGCCAGCAGCCCTAACGGCGGGAACACTGAAGCTTTCTTT.

This chain connects TRBV29-1 to TRBJ2-5; 8 nucleotides line up with TRBD1. The CDR3 runs to 14 residues. Germline-derived CDR1 and CDR2 are SQVTM and ANQGSEA. For the CDR3, the DNA is TGCAATCCCCCGGACAGGGTTTACCAAGAGACCCAGTACTTC. This encodes CNPPDRVYQETQYF.

The chain joins TRBV7-9 to TRBJ2-7, with a tentative D call TRBD2 (6 bases). Trimming took 5 bases from V and 1 from J, leaving 6 bases between them. This CDR3 comprises 12 residues. The germline V gene has CDR1 SEHNR and CDR2 FQNEAQ (reference sequence). The CDR3 here is CASSRESYEQYF. The CDR3 bases are TGTGCCAGCAGCCGGGAGTCCTACGAGCAGTACTTC.

The chain carries TRBV5-6 and TRBJ1-4; 7 positions match TRBD1. Trimming took 4 bases from V and 0 from J; bases not matched to a gene: 3. The CDR3 extends over 15 amino acids. CDR1 and CDR2 from the germline V gene are SGHDT and YYEEEE. The CDR3: CASSGTVATNEKLFF. DNA for the CDR3: TGTGCCAGCAGCGGGACAGTCGCAACTAATGAAAAACTGTTTTTT.

CDR3 DNA sequence: TGTGCCAGCAGCTTGCCGGGGGGCGAGCAGTACTTC. Its protein is CASSLPGGEQYF. J is TRBJ2-7 and V is TRBV5-6; 7 bases line up with TRBD2. The CDR3 runs 12 residues. V dropped 1 base and J dropped 6; count of bases not matched to a gene: 1. Germline assignment: CDR1 SGHDT and CDR2 YYEEEE.

The genes are TRBV5-4 and TRBJ2-4, with 8 nucleotides matching TRBD1. The V segment lost 4 bases and the J segment 8 bases; nucleotides outside the gene matches: 11. Germline CDR1 is SGHNT and CDR2 is YYREEE (reference sequence). The CDR3 contains 15 residues. The CDR3 loop is CASSPAGGGVDIQYF. CDR3 DNA sequence: TGTGCCAGCAGCCCGGCAGGGGGCGGGGTGGACATTCAGTACTTC. Based on the CDR3 plus reference TRBV5-4 and TRBJ2-4, the full variable domain is ETGVTQSPTHLIKTRGQQVTLRCSSQSGHNTVSWYQQALGQGPQFIFQYYREEENGRGNFPPRFSGLQFPNYSSELNVNALELDDSALYLCASSPAGGGVDIQYFGAGTRLSVL.